This T cell receptor beta chain comes out of a study of yellow fever vaccine responses in identical twins. Overall study findings and caveats: Twins reportedly had a vaccine T cell response that seemed partly convergent, partly personalized.

CDR1 is LGHNA, CDR2 YSLEER, per germline. This CDR3 spans 20 amino acids. Trimming removed 2 bases from V and 0 bases from J, with 25 bases in between. A single record per CDR3 protein comes from TCRdb applying MiXCR to the RT-PCR reads. This sample carries approximately 20,000 distinct CDR3 sequences, approximately 71% of them seen once, and the ten largest clones take 2% to 2.5%. A remark on this clonotype: What it recognizes is unknown.

The J gene is TRBJ1-1, the V gene TRBV4-3; D gene ambiguous. The input for sequencing was T cells from blood (PBMCs), unsorted or a sorted subset (not recorded which), taken before or after yellow fever vaccination (not recorded which). The clonotype comes from a woman younger than 35 who received the yellow fever vaccine. CDR3 DNA sequence: TGCGCCAGCAGCCAAAGGCGGGCCGGCTCCAGGCCCAATATGAACACTGAAGCTTTCTTT. Amino acid sequence: CASSQRRAGSRPNMNTEAFF.